Sequencing of this T cell receptor (beta chain) was carried out in a study of T cells in Graves' hyperthyroidism and ophthalmopathy. Study details: The initial diagnosis was the point when peripheral blood was collected, ahead of any treatment.

At least ten counts were recorded for this clonotype. Its matching antigen is unknown. Researchers amplified the TCR beta CDR3 regions from RNA transcripts. The TCR CDR3 was amplified in a first-round RT-PCR using the HTBI primer set. TCRdb re-called the multiplex PCR reads through MiXCR, storing one row per CDR3 protein. This sample has more than 300,000 distinct CDR3 sequences, with around 14% found just once. Notes on the study in general: Blood shared most expanded thyroid clonotypes above 0.001.

Clinical symptoms, serum thyroxine and TRAb, thyroid ultrasound and orbital computed tomography were used for the diagnoses. J was trimmed by 1 base and V by 6 bases; bases with no gene match: 9. CDR3 length: 17 amino acids. Germline loops: CDR1 DFQATT, CDR2 SNEGSKA (reference sequence). This TCR was sampled from a woman aged 60 to 75 with Graves' hyperthyroidism. Sequencing was done on a sample of blood. The chain combines TRBV20-1 with TRBJ2-3, with TRBD2 matching 14 bases. In DNA, the CDR3 is TGCAGTGCCCAGACTAGCGGGAGGGCAGGGGGCACAGATACGCAGTATTTT. It specifies CSAQTSGRAGGTDTQYF.